The 18 T cell receptor beta chains in this list originate from one sample, sequenced in a study of cytomegalovirus exposure and HLA in healthy donors. Amplification used 60 Vbeta primers and 13 Jbeta primers. The method was immunoSEQ multiplex PCR; TCRdb's version includes in-frame clones alone and lacks a portion of them. In the table there are fewer than 140,000 clones, 75% to 85% of which are singletons. Sample: PBMCs. Receptor source: a man aged 50-60 years in good health and CMV-seronegative.

V gene TRBV28 combines with J gene TRBJ1-1, with D maybe TRBD1 (5 bases). The V and J ends lost 4 bases and 0 bases respectively, with 18 bases between them. From germline, CDR1 is MDHEN and CDR2 SYDVKM. The CDR3 loop spans 17 amino acids. CDR3 residues: CASSWGGWNSMNTEAFF. In nucleotides, the CDR3 is TGTGCCAGCAGTTGGGGGGGGTGGAATTCTATGAACACTGAAGCTTTCTTT.

The J gene is TRBJ2-5, the V gene TRBV6-6, with 7 bases that match TRBD1. In germline, CDR1 is MNHNY, CDR2 SVGAGI (reference sequence). The CDR3 spans 15 residues. V was pared by 2 bases and J by 3 bases, with 6 bases of the junction left unmatched. CDR3 sequence reads: CASSYEGAREETQYF. DNA for the CDR3: TGTGCCAGCAGTTACGAGGGGGCAAGGGAAGAGACCCAGTACTTC.

This chain connects TRBV19 to TRBJ1-2; 7 positions agree with TRBD1. The V and J ends lost 4 bases and 4 bases, in that order; junction bases with no gene match: 6. This CDR3 is built from 14 residues. Germline V CDR1 and CDR2: LNHDA, SQIVND (reference sequence). Written as DNA, the CDR3 is TGTGCCAGTAGTAGATCCGGGGACAGCTATGGCTACACCTTC. It specifies CASSRSGDSYGYTF.

V is TRBV19 and J is TRBJ2-2; 7 nucleotides align to TRBD1. The trim removed 4 bases at V and 4 bases at J, leaving 9 bases unmatched. The CDR3 has 16 residues. Germline-derived CDR1 and CDR2 are LNHDA and SQIVND (reference sequence). CDR3 protein: CASSTRGQDITGELFF. CDR3 sequence (DNA): TGTGCCAGTAGTACCCGCGGACAGGACATCACCGGGGAGCTGTTTTTT.

The genes are TRBV5-4 and TRBJ1-2, with D perhaps TRBD1 (6 bases). The CDR3 has 14 amino acids. Germline V CDR1 and CDR2: SGHNT, YYREEE (reference sequence). V was trimmed by 3 bases and J by 2 bases, leaving 11 bases between them. CDR3 in amino acids: CASSSGTPNYGYTF. The CDR3 region has the DNA TGTGCCAGCAGCTCCGGGACACCGAACTATGGCTACACCTTC.

This chain connects TRBV27 to TRBJ2-7; maybe TRBD1 (6 bases). CDR1 is MNHEY, CDR2 SMNVEV, per germline (reference sequence). V was shortened by 6 bases and J by 4 bases, with 16 bases between the two germline ends. This CDR3 is built from 14 residues. The CDR3 loop reads CASSPVAGVYEQYF. CDR3 bases: TGTGCCAGCAGCCCGGTGGCAGGGGTGTACGAGCAGTACTTC.

V is TRBV2 and J is TRBJ2-7; 7 positions agree with TRBD1. The V segment lost 6 bases and the J segment 2 bases; nucleotides outside the gene matches: 4. Per germline, CDR1 SNHLY and CDR2 FYNNEI. The CDR3 is 13 amino acids. The CDR3 reads CASRRGGPYEQYV. In DNA form, the CDR3 reads TGTGCCAGCAGGCGAGGGGGCCCCTACGAGCAGTACGTC.

V usage is TRBV11-2 and J usage is TRBJ2-1; D possibly corresponds to TRBD2 (6 bases). Trimming took off 9 bases at V and 0 bases at J, with 15 bases between the two ends. CDR3 length equals 15 residues. Per germline, CDR1 SGHAT and CDR2 FQNNGV. The CDR3 loop reads CASSNTEGSYNEQFF. CDR3 nucleotides: TGTGCCAGTAGTAACACGGAGGGCTCCTACAATGAGCAGTTCTTC. The full variable domain, completed using reference TRBV11-2 and TRBJ2-1, is EAGVAQSPRYKIIEKRQSVAFWCNPISGHATLYWYQQILGQGPKLLIQFQNNGVVDDSQLPKDRFSAERLKGVDSTLKIQPAKLEDSAVYLCASSNTEGSYNEQFFGPGTRLTVL.

The chain couples TRBV6-6 to TRBJ2-1; D possibly corresponds to TRBD2 (6 bases). Between the trimmed V and J ends, which lost 10 bases and 5 bases, there was a span of 15 bases. The CDR3 extends over 13 amino acids. In germline, CDR1 is MNHNY, CDR2 SVGAGI (reference sequence). The DNA for the CDR3 is TGTGCCACCCGGGGGTCCGCAGACAATGAGCAGTTCTTC. Translated: CATRGSADNEQFF.

This chain connects TRBV2 to TRBJ2-7; the D gene is possibly TRBD1 (6 bases). V lost 5 bases to trimming and J lost 2 bases, with 13 bases between them. The CDR3 has 14 amino acids. Looked up from germline, CDR1 is SNHLY and CDR2 is FYNNEI. The CDR3, as DNA: TGTGCCAGCAGTACTGCACAGGGTACCTACGAGCAGTACTTC. This gives the protein CASSTAQGTYEQYF.

This clone occurred once. J is TRBJ1-1 and V is TRBV14; unclear D gene. CDR1 and CDR2 (germline): SGHDN, FVKESK. V gave up 0 bases and J gave up 4 bases, with 12 bases separating them. CDR3 length: 15 amino acids. Here the CDR3 reads CASSQDLSRGTEAFF. The CDR3 coding sequence is TGTGCCAGCAGCCAAGACCTTTCCCGGGGCACTGAAGCTTTCTTT.

A word on this clone: Other DNA variants within this sample encode the same CDR3. This chain joins TRBV7-9 and TRBJ2-5; the D gene is possibly TRBD1 (6 bases). V lost 4 bases, J lost 1 base, and 10 bases lay in between. The CDR3 contains 14 residues. Germline loops: CDR1 SEHNR, CDR2 FQNEAQ (reference sequence). CDR3 coding DNA: TGTGCCAGCAGCTCCGGACAGAGCCAAGAGACCCAGTACTTC. This codes for CASSSGQSQETQYF.

The CDR3 protein is CASGRGGAGNTEAFF. For the CDR3, the DNA is TGTGCCAGCGGTAGAGGGGGGGCAGGGAACACTGAAGCTTTCTTT. V gene TRBV2 combines with J gene TRBJ1-1; tentatively, D is TRBD1 (6 bases). The CDR3 has 15 amino acids. From germline, CDR1 is SNHLY and CDR2 FYNNEI. V was clipped by 8 bases and J by 1 base, with 17 bases between them.

The chain has TRBV5-8 and TRBJ2-7; 9 nucleotides line up with TRBD1. Losses at the gene ends were 0 bases for V and 6 bases for J; bases not matched to a gene: 7. Germline V gene lookup returns CDR1 SGHTS and CDR2 YDEGEE. The CDR3 runs 15 residues. The chain's CDR3 is CASSLEGQGRGEQYF. As DNA, the CDR3 is TGTGCCAGCAGCTTGGAGGGACAGGGAAGGGGCGAGCAGTACTTC.

This clone has more than one count but fewer than ten. At the DNA level, this CDR3 is encoded by other sequences in the same sample as well. This chain connects TRBV28 to TRBJ1-6, with D perhaps matching TRBD1 (6 bases). The CDR3 extends over 14 amino acids. The V end lost 5 bases, the J end lost 9 bases, and 14 bases lay between the germline ends. Per germline, CDR1 MDHEN and CDR2 SYDVKM. CDR3 amino acids: CASSLRQVSSPLHF. The CDR3 nucleotides read TGTGCCAGCAGTCTCAGACAGGTTTCTTCACCCCTCCACTTT.

The genes are TRBV2 and TRBJ1-4; TRBD1 is a possible D gene (5 bases). This CDR3 has 14 residues. Germline V lookup: CDR1 SNHLY, CDR2 FYNNEI. V gave up 5 bases and J gave up 8 bases, with 15 bases separating them. This chain's CDR3 is CASSKGLKGEKLFF. The CDR3 nucleotides are TGTGCCAGCAGTAAGGGGCTAAAGGGGGAAAAACTGTTTTTT.

The chain is built from TRBV27 and TRBJ2-3, with 7 positions matching TRBD2. Unmatched junction bases numbered 5, after V lost 8 bases and J lost 3 bases. This CDR3 is 13 amino acids long. Germline V gives CDR1 MNHEY, CDR2 SMNVEV (reference sequence). CDR3 amino acids: CASVRGGTDTQYF. CDR3 DNA sequence: TGTGCCAGCGTCCGGGGAGGGACAGATACGCAGTATTTT.

This clone was observed a single time. The chain's CDR3 is CASSYPTGTDTQYF. CDR3 DNA: TGCGCCAGCAGCTACCCGACAGGCACAGATACGCAGTATTTT. The chain joins TRBV5-1 to TRBJ2-3; D might be TRBD1 (5 bases). V lost 3 bases and J 1 base, leaving 9 bases between the germline ends. CDR1 is SGHRS, CDR2 YFSETQ, per germline. The CDR3 loop spans 14 amino acids.